This is a list of T cell receptor beta chains from one sample in a study of regulatory T cells in long-lasting Graves disease. TCRdb used MiXCR to reprocess the multiplex PCR reads, holding one entry per CDR3 protein. The sample records fewer than 550,000 distinct CDR3 sequences, roughly 15% being singletons. These records were also assigned to another study, of T cells in Graves' hyperthyroidism and ophthalmopathy.

The sample in question was peripheral blood mononuclear cells (PBMCs), obtained at new diagnosis, from a patient treated with antithyroid drugs. The receptors were sampled from a woman between 18 and 30 years old with Graves disease. Both conserved end residues are trimmed from each CDR3. The order of the fields is J gene, V gene, CDR3 protein.

>TRBJ2-1|TRBV3-1
ASSQQRTSSYNEQF
>TRBJ2-7|TRBV20-1
SASRTYEQY
>TRBJ1-6|TRBV28
ASEDSLLNSPLH
>TRBJ1-5|TRBV7-2
ASSLRRGDNQPQH
>TRBJ1-4|TRBV5-1
ASSLAGLFNEKLF
>TRBJ2-4|TRBV28
ASSLRTGASIQY
>TRBJ1-6|TRBV27
ASSWDSNSPLH
>TRBJ2-7|TRBV6-1
ASSEEPAGGSYEQY
>TRBJ1-1|TRBV29-1
SVAGRLNTEAF
>TRBJ2-7|TRBV20-1
SAQGDSGRSPIYEQY
>TRBJ2-7|TRBV4-2
ASSQRADGTGNYYEQY
>TRBJ2-7|TRBV3-1
ASSQQGFGEQY
>TRBJ2-3|TRBV13
ASSSQSGLATTDTQY
>TRBJ1-2|TRBV6-5
ASSYSGTGRAGYT
>TRBJ2-3|TRBV7-2
ASSSRTADTQY
>TRBJ1-4|TRBV30
AWSSGTGGLDEKLF
>TRBJ2-1|TRBV7-2
ASRQGGGNEQF
>TRBJ2-3|TRBV14
ASSQALGSKTDTQY
>TRBJ2-1|TRBV29-1
SLSGRASNYNEQF
>TRBJ1-5|TRBV30
AWSRGATSNQPQH